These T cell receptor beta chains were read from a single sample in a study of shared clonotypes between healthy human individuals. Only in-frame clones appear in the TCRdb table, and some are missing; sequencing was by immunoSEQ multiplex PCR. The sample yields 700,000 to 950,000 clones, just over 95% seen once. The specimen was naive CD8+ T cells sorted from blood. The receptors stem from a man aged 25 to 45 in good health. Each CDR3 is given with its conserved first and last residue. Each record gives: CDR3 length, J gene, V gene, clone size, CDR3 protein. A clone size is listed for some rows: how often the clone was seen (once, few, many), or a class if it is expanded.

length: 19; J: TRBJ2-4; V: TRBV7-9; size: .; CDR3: CASSPQGQGNFKTKNIQYF
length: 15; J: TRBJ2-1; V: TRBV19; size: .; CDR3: CASSISRTGGNEQFF
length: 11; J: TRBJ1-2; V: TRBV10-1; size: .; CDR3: CASISDYGYTF
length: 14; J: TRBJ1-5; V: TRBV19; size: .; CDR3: CASSMGGGSQPQHF
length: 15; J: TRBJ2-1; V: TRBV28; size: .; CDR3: CASSLLAGDLNEQFF
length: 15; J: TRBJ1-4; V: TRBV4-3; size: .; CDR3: CASSQGRGPDEKLFF
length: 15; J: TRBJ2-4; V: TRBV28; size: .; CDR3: CASSSVRSAKNIQYF
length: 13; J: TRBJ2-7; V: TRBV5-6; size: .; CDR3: CASTSTDTYEQYF
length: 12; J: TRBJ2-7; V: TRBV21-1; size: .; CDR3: CASTEASYEQYF
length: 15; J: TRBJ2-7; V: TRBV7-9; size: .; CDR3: CASSSKVRDRYEQYF
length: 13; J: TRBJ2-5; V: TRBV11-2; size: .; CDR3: CASSSQEGKTQYF
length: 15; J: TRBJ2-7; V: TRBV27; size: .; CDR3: CASSLTGTGAYEQYF
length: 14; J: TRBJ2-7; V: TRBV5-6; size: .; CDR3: CASAPPGRDYEQYF
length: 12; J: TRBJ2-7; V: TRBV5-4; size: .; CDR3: CASSFGSYEQYF
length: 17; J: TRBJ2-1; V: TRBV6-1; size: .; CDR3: CASSDLGLARSYNEQFF
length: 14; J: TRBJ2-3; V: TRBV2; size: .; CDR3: CASSRLPSGDTQYF
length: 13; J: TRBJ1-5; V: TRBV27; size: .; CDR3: CASSSGGLRSQHF
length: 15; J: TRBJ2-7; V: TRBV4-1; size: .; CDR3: CASSQSGEWNYEQYF
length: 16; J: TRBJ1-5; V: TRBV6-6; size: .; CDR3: CASSYSIGNRNQPQHF
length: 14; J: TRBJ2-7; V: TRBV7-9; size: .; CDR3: CASSFPLSSYEQYF
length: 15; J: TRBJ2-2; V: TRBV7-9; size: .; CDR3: CASSRGTGITGELFF
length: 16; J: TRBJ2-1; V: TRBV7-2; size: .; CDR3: CASSSFPTDSSDEQFF
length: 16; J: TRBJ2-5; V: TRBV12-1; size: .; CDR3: CASSRLRGGSEETQYF
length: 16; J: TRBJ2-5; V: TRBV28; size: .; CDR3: CASSSLPFDRQETQYF
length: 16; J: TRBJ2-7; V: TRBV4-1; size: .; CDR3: CASSQDWGTGFDEQYF
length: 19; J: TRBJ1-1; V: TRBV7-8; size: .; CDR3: CASSPHLRDRGLMNTEAFF
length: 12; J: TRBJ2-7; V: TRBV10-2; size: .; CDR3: CASGRSSYEQYF
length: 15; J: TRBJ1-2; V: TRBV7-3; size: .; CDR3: CASSLAQGDPYGYTF
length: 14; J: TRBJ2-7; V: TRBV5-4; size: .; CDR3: CASSFRTGTYEQYF
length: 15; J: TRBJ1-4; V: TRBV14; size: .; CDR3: CASSPSGGFNEKLFF
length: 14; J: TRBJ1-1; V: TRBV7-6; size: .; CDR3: CASSTGTGGTEAFF
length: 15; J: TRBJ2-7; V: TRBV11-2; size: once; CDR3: CASSLGTGRTYEQYF
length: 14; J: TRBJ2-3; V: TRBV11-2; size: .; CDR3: CASSSLPSTDTQYF
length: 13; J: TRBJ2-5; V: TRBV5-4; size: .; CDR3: CASSLDFQETQYF
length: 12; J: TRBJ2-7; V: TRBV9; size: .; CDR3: CASSAGSYEQYF
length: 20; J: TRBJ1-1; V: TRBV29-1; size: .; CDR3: CSVEARARQTRPEYHTEAFF